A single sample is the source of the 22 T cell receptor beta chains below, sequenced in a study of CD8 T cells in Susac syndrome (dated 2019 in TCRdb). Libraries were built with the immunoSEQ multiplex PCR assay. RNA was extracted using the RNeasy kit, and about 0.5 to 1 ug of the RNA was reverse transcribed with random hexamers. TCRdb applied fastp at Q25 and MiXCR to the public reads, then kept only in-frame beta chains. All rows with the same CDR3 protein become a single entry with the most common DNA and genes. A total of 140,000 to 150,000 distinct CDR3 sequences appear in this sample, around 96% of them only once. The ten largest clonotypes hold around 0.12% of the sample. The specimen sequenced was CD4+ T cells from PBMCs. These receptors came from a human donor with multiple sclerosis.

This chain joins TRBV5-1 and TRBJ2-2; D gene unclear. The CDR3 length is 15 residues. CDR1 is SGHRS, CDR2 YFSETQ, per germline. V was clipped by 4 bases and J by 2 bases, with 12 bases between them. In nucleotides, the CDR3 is TGCGCCAGCAGCCCCCTGGCACTTAACACCGGGGAGCTGTTTTTT. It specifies CASSPLALNTGELFF.

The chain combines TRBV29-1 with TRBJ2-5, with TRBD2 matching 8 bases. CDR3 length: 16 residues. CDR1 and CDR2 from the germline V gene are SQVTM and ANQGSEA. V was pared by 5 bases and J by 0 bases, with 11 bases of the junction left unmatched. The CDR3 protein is CSVKTGQRENQETQYF. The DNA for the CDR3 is TGCAGCGTTAAAACCGGCCAGCGGGAGAACCAAGAGACCCAGTACTTC.

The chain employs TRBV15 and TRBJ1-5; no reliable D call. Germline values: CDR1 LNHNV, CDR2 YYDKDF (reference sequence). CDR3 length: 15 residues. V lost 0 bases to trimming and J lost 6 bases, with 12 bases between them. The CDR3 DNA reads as TGTGCCACCAGCAGAGATCTTGTGGGCGGTCAGCCCCAGCATTTT. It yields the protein CATSRDLVGGQPQHF.

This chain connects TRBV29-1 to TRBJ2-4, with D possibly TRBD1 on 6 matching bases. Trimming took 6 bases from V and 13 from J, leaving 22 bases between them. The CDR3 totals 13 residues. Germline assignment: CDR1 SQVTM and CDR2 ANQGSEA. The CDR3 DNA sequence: TGCAGCGTACAGGGAGTCCTCGTCCGAGAACAGTACTTC. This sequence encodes CSVQGVLVREQYF.

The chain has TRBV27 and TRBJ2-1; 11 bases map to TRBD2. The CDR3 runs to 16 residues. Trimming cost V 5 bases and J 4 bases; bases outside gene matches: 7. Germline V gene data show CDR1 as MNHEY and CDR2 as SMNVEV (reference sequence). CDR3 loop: CASSPLTSGVYNEQFF. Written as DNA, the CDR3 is TGTGCCAGCAGTCCGTTGACTAGCGGGGTTTACAATGAGCAGTTCTTC.

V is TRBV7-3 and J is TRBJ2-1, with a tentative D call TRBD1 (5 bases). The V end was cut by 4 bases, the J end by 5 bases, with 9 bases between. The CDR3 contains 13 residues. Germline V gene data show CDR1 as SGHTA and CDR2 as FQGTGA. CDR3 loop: CASSSIRDNEQFF. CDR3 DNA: TGTGCCAGCAGCTCCATCAGGGACAATGAGCAGTTCTTC.

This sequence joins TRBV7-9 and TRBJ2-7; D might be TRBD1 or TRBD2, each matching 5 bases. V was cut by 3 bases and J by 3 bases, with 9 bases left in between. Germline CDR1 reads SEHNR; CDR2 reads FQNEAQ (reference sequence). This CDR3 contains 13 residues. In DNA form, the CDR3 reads TGTGCCAGCAGCTTTGGGGACGGCTACGAGCAGTACTTC. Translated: CASSFGDGYEQYF.

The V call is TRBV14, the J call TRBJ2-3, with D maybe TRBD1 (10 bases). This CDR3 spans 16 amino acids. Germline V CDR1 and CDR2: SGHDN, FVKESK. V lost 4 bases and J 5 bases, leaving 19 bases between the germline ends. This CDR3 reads CASSLSGGTGEDTQYF. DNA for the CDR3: TGTGCCAGCAGCCTAAGCGGGGGGACAGGGGAAGATACGCAGTATTTT.

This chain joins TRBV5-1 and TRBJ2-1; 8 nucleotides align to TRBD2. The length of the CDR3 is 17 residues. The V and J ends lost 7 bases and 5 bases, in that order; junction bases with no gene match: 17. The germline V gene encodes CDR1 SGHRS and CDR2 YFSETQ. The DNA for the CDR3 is TGCGCCAGCCGCAGAGTAACCGAGGGACTAGGAGACAATGAGCAGTTCTTC. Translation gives CASRRVTEGLGDNEQFF.

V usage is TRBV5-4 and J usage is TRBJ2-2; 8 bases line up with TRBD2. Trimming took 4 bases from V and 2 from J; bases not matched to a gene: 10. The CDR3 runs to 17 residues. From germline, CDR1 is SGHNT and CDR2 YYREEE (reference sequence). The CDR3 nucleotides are TGTGCCAGCAGCCCGGGGGGGCTAGCGGTCAACACCGGGGAGCTGTTTTTT. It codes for CASSPGGLAVNTGELFF.

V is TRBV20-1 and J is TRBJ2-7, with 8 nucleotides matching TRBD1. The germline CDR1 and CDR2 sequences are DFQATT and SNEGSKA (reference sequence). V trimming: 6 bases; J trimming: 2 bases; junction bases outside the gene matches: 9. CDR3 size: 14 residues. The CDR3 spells CSAPGQGFTYEQYF. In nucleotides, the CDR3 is TGCAGTGCCCCCGGACAGGGTTTCACCTACGAGCAGTACTTC.

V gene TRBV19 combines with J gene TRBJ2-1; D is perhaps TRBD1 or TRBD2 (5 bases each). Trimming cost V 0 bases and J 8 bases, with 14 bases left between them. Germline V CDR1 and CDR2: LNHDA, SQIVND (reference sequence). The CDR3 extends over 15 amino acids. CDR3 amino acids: CASSIDRIGADEQFF. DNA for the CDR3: TGTGCCAGTAGTATAGATCGTATCGGGGCTGATGAGCAGTTCTTC.

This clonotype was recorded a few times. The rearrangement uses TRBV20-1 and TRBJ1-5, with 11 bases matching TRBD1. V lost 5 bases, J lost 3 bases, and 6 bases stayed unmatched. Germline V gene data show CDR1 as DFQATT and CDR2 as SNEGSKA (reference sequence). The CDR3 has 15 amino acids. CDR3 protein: CSARRTGGANQPQHF. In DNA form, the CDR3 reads TGCAGTGCTCGAAGGACAGGGGGCGCCAATCAGCCCCAGCATTTT.

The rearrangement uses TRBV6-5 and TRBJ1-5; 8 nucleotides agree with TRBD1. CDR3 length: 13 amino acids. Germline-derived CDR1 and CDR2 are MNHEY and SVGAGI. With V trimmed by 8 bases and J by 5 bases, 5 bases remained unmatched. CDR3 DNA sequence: TGTGCCAGCTCCAGGGGGCGCGATCAGCCCCAGCATTTT. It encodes CASSRGRDQPQHF.

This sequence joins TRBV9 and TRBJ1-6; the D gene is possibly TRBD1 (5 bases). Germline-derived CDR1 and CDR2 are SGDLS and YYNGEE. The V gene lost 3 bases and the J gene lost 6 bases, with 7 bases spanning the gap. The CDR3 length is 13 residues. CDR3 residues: CASSGDSNSPLHF. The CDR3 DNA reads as TGTGCCAGCAGCGGGGACTCTAATTCACCCCTCCACTTT.

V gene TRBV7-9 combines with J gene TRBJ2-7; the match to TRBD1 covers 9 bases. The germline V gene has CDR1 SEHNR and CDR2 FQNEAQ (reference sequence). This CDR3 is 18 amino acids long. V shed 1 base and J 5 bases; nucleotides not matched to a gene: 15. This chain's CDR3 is CASSLDLTGGQPPNEQYF. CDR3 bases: TGTGCCAGCAGCTTAGACCTCACAGGGGGCCAGCCACCTAACGAGCAGTACTTC.

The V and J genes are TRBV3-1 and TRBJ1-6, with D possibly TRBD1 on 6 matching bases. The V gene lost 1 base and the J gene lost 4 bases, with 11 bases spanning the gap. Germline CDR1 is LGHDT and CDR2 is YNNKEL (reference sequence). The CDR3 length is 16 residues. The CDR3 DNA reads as TGTGCCAGCAGCCAAGGACAGGCCTCATATAATTCACCCCTCCACTTT. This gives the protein CASSQGQASYNSPLHF. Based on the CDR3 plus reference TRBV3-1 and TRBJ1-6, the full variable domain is DTAVSQTPKYLVTQMGNDKSIKCEQNLGHDTMYWYKQDSKKFLKIMFSYNNKELIINETVPNRFSPKSPDKAHLNLHINSLELGDSAVYFCASSQGQASYNSPLHFGNGTRLTVT.

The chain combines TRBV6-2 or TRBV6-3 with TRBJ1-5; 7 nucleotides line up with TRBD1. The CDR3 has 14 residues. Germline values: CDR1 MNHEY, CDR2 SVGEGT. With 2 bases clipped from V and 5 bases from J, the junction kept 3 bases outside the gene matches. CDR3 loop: CASSYTGDHQPQHF. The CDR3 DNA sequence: TGTGCCAGCAGTTACACAGGGGATCATCAGCCCCAGCATTTT.

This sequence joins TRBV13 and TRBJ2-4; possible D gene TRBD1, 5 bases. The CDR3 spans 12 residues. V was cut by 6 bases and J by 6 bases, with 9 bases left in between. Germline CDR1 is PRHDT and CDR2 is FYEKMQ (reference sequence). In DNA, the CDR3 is TGTGCCAGCAGGGACACGCTAAACATTCAGTACTTC. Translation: CASRDTLNIQYF.

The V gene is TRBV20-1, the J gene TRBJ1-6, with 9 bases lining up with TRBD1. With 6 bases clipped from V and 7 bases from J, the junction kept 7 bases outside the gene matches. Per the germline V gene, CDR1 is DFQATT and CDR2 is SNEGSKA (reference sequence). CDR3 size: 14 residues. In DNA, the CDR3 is TGCAGTGCCCCTCCCGGGACAGGGAATTCACCCCTCCACTTT. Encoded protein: CSAPPGTGNSPLHF.

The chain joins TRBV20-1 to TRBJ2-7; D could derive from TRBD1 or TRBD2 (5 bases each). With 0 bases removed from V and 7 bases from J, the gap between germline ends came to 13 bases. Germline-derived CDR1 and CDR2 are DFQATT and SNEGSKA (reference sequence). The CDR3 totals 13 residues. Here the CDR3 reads CSARESGTQEQYF. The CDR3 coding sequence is TGCAGTGCTAGAGAGTCCGGGACGCAGGAGCAGTACTTC.

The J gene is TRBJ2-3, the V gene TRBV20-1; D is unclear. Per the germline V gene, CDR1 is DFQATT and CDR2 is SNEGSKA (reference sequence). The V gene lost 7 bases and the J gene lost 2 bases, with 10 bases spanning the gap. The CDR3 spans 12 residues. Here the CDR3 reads CSVRTFTDTQYF. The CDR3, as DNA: TGCAGTGTGAGGACCTTCACAGATACGCAGTATTTT.